These T cell receptor beta chains were read from a single sample in a study of Graves' ophthalmopathy and Graves' hyperthyroidism. TCRdb re-analysed the multiplex PCR reads in MiXCR, keeping a single row per CDR3 protein. The sample has under 350,000 distinct CDR3 sequences, 15% to 20% seen once. Specimen: peripheral blood. Source of these receptors: an adult man with Graves' ophthalmopathy. The CDR3 runs from the conserved cysteine through the conserved F or W. A D gene is named only where the DNA matches it firmly. The size field is filled for only some rows; it gives once, few, many or a size class.

V gene	J gene	clone size	D gene	CDR3 DNA	CDR3 protein
TRBV20-1	TRBJ2-7	many	-	TGCAGTGCGATTGAACAGCGGCAGTCTGAGCAGAACTTC	CSAIEQRQSEQNF
TRBV6-5	TRBJ1-1	many	-	TGTGCCAGCAGTTCGGAAACACAGAAAGCTTTCTTT	CASSSETQKAFF
TRBV6-1	TRBJ2-7	few	TRBD1	TGTGCCAGCAGGCGCTCAACAGGGGGTCGATCCTCCGAGCAGTACTTC	CASRRSTGGRSSEQYF
TRBV10-2	TRBJ1-5	-	TRBD1	TGCGCCAGCAGTGCGGGTGGGACAGGGAGTCAGCCCCAGCATTTT	CASSAGGTGSQPQHF
TRBV20-1	TRBJ1-5	many	-	TGCAGTGCCACCGGGGGGGACCTTCAGCCCCAGCATTTT	CSATGGDLQPQHF
TRBV6-1	TRBJ2-5	-	-	TGTGCCAGCAGTGTTGGACAAGAGACCCAGTACTTC	CASSVGQETQYF
TRBV5-1	TRBJ2-7	many	-	TGCGCCAGCAGCTTGGATTCGGGCAGCTTCTACGAGCAGTACTTC	CASSLDSGSFYEQYF
TRBV19	TRBJ1-5	many	-	TGTGCCAGTAGTGTGGGGGCGCAGGATCAGCCCCAGCATTTT	CASSVGAQDQPQHF
TRBV5-1	TRBJ1-1	many	-	TGCGCCAGCAGCTTGCTATTCAGGGCGGGTGAAGCTTTCTTT	CASSLLFRAGEAFF
TRBV4-1	TRBJ2-2	many	TRBD2	TGCGCCAGCAGCCAAGGACTAGCGGAGCTGTACACCGGGGAGCTGTTTTTT	CASSQGLAELYTGELFF
TRBV11-2	TRBJ2-2	once	-	TGTGCCAGCAGCTTAGGGGCACAACTCAACACGAACACCGGGGAGCTGTTTTTT	CASSLGAQLNTNTGELFF
TRBV11-2	TRBJ2-2	many	-	TGTGCCAGCAGCTTAGTGGGGGGCATGGACACCGGGGAGCTGTTTTTT	CASSLVGGMDTGELFF
TRBV20-1	TRBJ2-7	many	-	TGCAGTGCTAGGGGGGATAATTCCTACGAGCAGTACTTC	CSARGDNSYEQYF
TRBV10-3	TRBJ2-7	many	TRBD1	TGTGCCACCATGGGGACAGGGGGCCACGAGCAGTACTTC	CATMGTGGHEQYF
TRBV5-1	TRBJ1-3	many	-	TGCGCCAGCAGTCCCGGGGAAACTGGAAACACCATATATTTT	CASSPGETGNTIYF
TRBV4-1	TRBJ1-4	many	-	TGCGCCAGCAGCCAAGGGAGACAGCACCGTAATGAAAAACTGTTTTTT	CASSQGRQHRNEKLFF
TRBV10-3	TRBJ2-7	many	TRBD2	TGTGCCATCAGATCCGGGACTAGCGGAGCCCAATCCTACGAGCAGTACTTC	CAIRSGTSGAQSYEQYF
TRBV11-2	TRBJ2-7	many	TRBD1	TGTGCCAGCAGCTTCGTAACAGGGGGCGACGAGCAGTACTTC	CASSFVTGGDEQYF
TRBV5-1	TRBJ2-7	many	TRBD2	TGCGCCAGCAGCTCCGGTTCTAGCGGGGGCTCCTACGAGCAGTACTTC	CASSSGSSGGSYEQYF
TRBV19	TRBJ2-5	-	-	TGTGCCAGTAGATCGGACGGGGGAGAGACCCAGTACTTC	CASRSDGGETQYF
TRBV19	TRBJ2-5	many	TRBD1	TGTGCCAGTAGTCCCACAGGGGCTCAAGAGGCCCAGTACTTC	CASSPTGAQEAQYF
TRBV5-4	TRBJ2-7	many	TRBD2	TGTGCCAGCAGCTTCTTAGCGGGAGGCCTCCTCTACGAGCAGTACTTC	CASSFLAGGLLYEQYF
TRBV6-2/TRBV6-3	TRBJ1-2	many	-	TGTGCCAGCAGTGGGCCGGGCTATGGCTACACCTTC	CASSGPGYGYTF
TRBV4-3	TRBJ1-2	-	-	TGCGCCAGCAGCCAAGACTGGGACGGGTATAACTATGGCTACACCTTC	CASSQDWDGYNYGYTF
TRBV10-2	TRBJ2-7	many	-	TGCGCCAGCAGGGGTGGCGCGGACCCCTCCTACGAGCAGTACTTC	CASRGGADPSYEQYF
TRBV6-2/TRBV6-3	TRBJ1-5	many	-	TGTGCCAGCATCCAGATGGGGAGAAATCAGCCCCAGCATTTT	CASIQMGRNQPQHF
TRBV27	TRBJ1-1	many	-	TGTGCCAGCAGTTTACTCTCCCGAGTGAACACTGAAGCTTTCTTT	CASSLLSRVNTEAFF
TRBV28	TRBJ2-7	-	-	TGTGCCAGCAGTTTTTCAGGCAGGGGCTCCTACGAGCAGTACTTC	CASSFSGRGSYEQYF
TRBV12-3/TRBV12-4	TRBJ2-2	many	-	TGTGCCAGCAGTCCAAGGACTCGAACCGGGGAGCTGTTTTTT	CASSPRTRTGELFF
TRBV29-1	TRBJ2-7	many	TRBD2	TGCAGCGTTGAAGATGGCGAGGGAGCGGGGGCCTACGAGCAGTACTTC	CSVEDGEGAGAYEQYF
TRBV6-1	TRBJ1-2	many	-	TGTGCCAGCAGTGGAGATGGCTACACCTTC	CASSGDGYTF
TRBV6-1	TRBJ1-6	many	-	TGTGCCAGCAGTGAAGACCCGGGCCTAGATTCACCCCTCCACTTT	CASSEDPGLDSPLHF
TRBV19	TRBJ1-1	many	TRBD1	TGTGCCAGTAGTATACTTAACCCTGGACAGGATGGCACTGAAGCTTTCTTT	CASSILNPGQDGTEAFF
TRBV6-1	TRBJ1-5	many	-	TGTGCCACCCAGGTGGACACCCCTAGCAATCAGCCCCAGCATTTT	CATQVDTPSNQPQHF
TRBV11-2	TRBJ2-3	many	-	TGTGCCGCTCGGCCTTTCGTCTCTGGAGGGGGGGCAGATACGCAGTATTTT	CAARPFVSGGGADTQYF
TRBV7-2	TRBJ1-1	many	-	TGTGCCAGCAGCGGGAGGACAGTGAACACTGAAGCTTTCTTT	CASSGRTVNTEAFF
TRBV2	TRBJ1-3	-	-	-	CASSEGVGHGNTISF
TRBV19	TRBJ2-5	many	-	TGTGCCAGTAGTGCCATAGCGGTAGGAGAAGAGACCCAGTACTTC	CASSAIAVGEETQYF
TRBV5-6	TRBJ1-2	few	-	TGTGCCAGCAGCTTACAGGGACCTTATGGCTACACCTTC	CASSLQGPYGYTF
TRBV6-5	TRBJ1-6	many	TRBD1	TGTGCCAGCAGGGGGACAGGGGTGTCACCCCTCCACTTT	CASRGTGVSPLHF
TRBV12-3/TRBV12-4	TRBJ2-7	-	TRBD1	TGTGCCAGCAGCGGAGCCGGGACAGGTACCTACGAGCAGTACTTC	CASSGAGTGTYEQYF
TRBV6-1	TRBJ2-7	-	TRBD2	TGTGCCAGCAGTGAAGGGGAGGGCGCCAGCGAGCAGTACTTC	CASSEGEGASEQYF
TRBV6-1	TRBJ1-5	many	TRBD1	TGTGCCAGCAGCCGGGGACAGTATGGCAATCAGCCCCAGCATTTT	CASSRGQYGNQPQHF
TRBV12-3/TRBV12-4	TRBJ1-1	-	-	TGTGCCAGCAGTTTCGGAGGAATGAACACTGAAGCTTTCTTT	CASSFGGMNTEAFF
TRBV20-1	TRBJ1-1	many	TRBD1	TGCAGTGCTGAAGGACCCGGGACAGTAGCTTTCTTT	CSAEGPGTVAFF
TRBV18	TRBJ1-1	-	-	TGTGCCAGCTCACTCCTTGGCAGGGACACTGAAGCTTTCTTT	CASSLLGRDTEAFF
TRBV4-1	TRBJ2-5	-	TRBD2	TGCGCCAGCAGCCAAGTTAGCGGGGGGGCCGCAGAGACCCAGTACTTC	CASSQVSGGAAETQYF
TRBV2	TRBJ1-2	many	-	TGTGCCAGCAGCGACACCGCCTATGGCTACACCTTC	CASSDTAYGYTF
TRBV28	TRBJ2-7	many	TRBD2	TGTGCCAGCAGTAGCGGGAGGGCCCGTCCGTACTTC	CASSSGRARPYF
TRBV3-1	TRBJ2-2	-	TRBD1	TGTGCCAGCAGCGCAAGGGGGCAGGCCGGGGAGCTGTTTTTT	CASSARGQAGELFF
TRBV11-1	TRBJ1-3	many	-	TGTGCCAGCAGCTTTGGTCAGCGCACTGGAAACACCATATATTTT	CASSFGQRTGNTIYF
TRBV6-5	TRBJ1-1	-	-	TGTGCCAGCAGTTACTTAGATGAAGCTTTCTTT	CASSYLDEAFF
TRBV24-1	TRBJ2-5	-	TRBD1	TGTGCCACCAGTGATGCCGGGACAGCTGGGGAGACCCAGTACTTC	CATSDAGTAGETQYF
TRBV13	TRBJ1-6	many	TRBD1	TGTGCCAGCAGCTTAGTCTCGGGACAGAACGTATCACCCCTCCACTTT	CASSLVSGQNVSPLHF